Each of the 10 T cell receptor beta chains below was sequenced from the same sample in a study of OX40 agonist ivuxolimab in advanced cancers. Produced via immunoSEQ multiplex PCR; TCRdb's table is partial and in-frame only. The data contain 70,000 to 90,000 clones, around 90% of them singletons. The sequencing used CD4+ or CD8+ T cells sorted from blood, collected in a trial of the OX40 agonist ivuxolimab. These TCRs come from an adult with an advanced solid tumor such as melanoma, head and neck, liver or kidney cancer.

The chain couples TRBV28 to TRBJ1-3; D gene uncertain. The CDR3 consists of 14 residues. The V gene lost 8 bases and the J gene lost 1 base, with 12 bases spanning the gap. Germline lookup yields CDR1 MDHEN and CDR2 SYDVKM. The CDR3 loop reads CASERGESGNTIYF. CDR3 sequence (DNA): TGTGCCAGCGAGCGGGGAGAATCTGGAAACACCATATATTTT.

In regard to this clone: The germline gene is not matched at one end of the junction; a read error may be the cause. The J gene is TRBJ2-2, the V gene TRBV14, with a possible D match to TRBD1 (6 bases). The length of the CDR3 is 16 residues. Germline assignment: CDR1 SGHDN and CDR2 FVKESK. Here the CDR3 reads CASSPPGTRRTAELFF. CDR3 bases: TGTGCCAGCAGCCCTCCCGGGACAAGAAGAACCGCGGAGCTGTTTTTT.

The chain is built from TRBV6-5 and TRBJ1-4; 7 bases are a match to TRBD1. Per the germline V gene, CDR1 is MNHEY and CDR2 is SVGAGI. The J segment lost 3 bases and the V segment lost 4 bases, leaving 8 bases of the junction unmatched. CDR3 length: 16 residues. Written as DNA, the CDR3 is TGTGCCAGCAGTTCCCGACACAGGGGACCTAATGAAAAACTGTTTTTT. This codes for CASSSRHRGPNEKLFF.

The gene calls are TRBV27 and TRBJ2-1; TRBD2 matches 9 bases. Trimming cost V 4 bases and J 4 bases; bases outside gene matches: 11. CDR1 is MNHEY, CDR2 SMNVEV, per germline (reference sequence). The CDR3 sequence is 17 residues long. CDR3 in amino acids: CASSSSVAGGPYNEQFF. CDR3 DNA sequence: TGTGCCAGCAGTTCCAGTGTCGCGGGAGGGCCGTACAATGAGCAGTTCTTC.

The rearrangement links TRBV6-1 to TRBJ2-5; D is possibly TRBD2 (7 bases). The CDR3 totals 15 residues. Germline loops: CDR1 MNHNS, CDR2 SASEGT. With 3 bases removed from V and 5 bases from J, the gap between germline ends came to 16 bases. The CDR3 region is CASSDWGGLWETQYF. CDR3 nucleotides: TGTGCCAGCAGTGACTGGGGGGGCCTATGGGAGACCCAGTACTTC.

The J gene is TRBJ2-1, the V gene TRBV9, with D possibly matching TRBD1 (6 bases). This CDR3 is built from 13 residues. Germline CDR1 reads SGDLS; CDR2 reads YYNGEE. Trimming shortened V by 2 bases and J by 7 bases, and 10 bases separated the two germline ends. The CDR3 DNA is TGTGCCAGCAGCGTGAGGGGGTGGAATGAGCAGTTCTTC. Translating it yields CASSVRGWNEQFF.

This chain connects TRBV7-9 to TRBJ2-2; TRBD2 is a possible D gene (5 bases). V gave up 8 bases and J gave up 0 bases, with 10 bases separating them. From germline, CDR1 is SEHNR and CDR2 FQNEAQ (reference sequence). The CDR3 contains 14 residues. CDR3 nucleotide sequence: TGTGCCAGCCTTCGGGGAGCGAACACCGGGGAGCTGTTTTTT. Translated, it gives CASLRGANTGELFF.

V and J are TRBV19 and TRBJ2-1, with 8 bases aligning to TRBD2. The CDR3 has 15 amino acids. Germline CDR1 reads LNHDA; CDR2 reads SQIVND (reference sequence). The V and J ends lost 5 bases and 2 bases, in that order; junction bases with no gene match: 5. CDR3 bases: TGTGCCAGTAGTTTAAGCGGGGGTACCTACAATGAGCAGTTCTTC. Residues: CASSLSGGTYNEQFF.

The V and J genes are TRBV27 and TRBJ2-1; TRBD2 matches at 11 bases. The CDR3 has 16 amino acids. With V trimmed by 4 bases and J by 5 bases, 7 bases remained unmatched. The germline V gene encodes CDR1 MNHEY and CDR2 SMNVEV (reference sequence). CDR3 in amino acids: CASSSVAGGPDNEQFF. The CDR3 DNA sequence: TGTGCCAGCAGTTCAGTAGCGGGAGGGCCTGACAATGAGCAGTTCTTC.

This clone was counted between two and nine times. The CDR3, as DNA: TGCGCCAGCAGCTCCTCGGGGGCGGGAGGTGGGTTCTTC. Residues: CASSSSGAGGGFF. This sequence joins TRBV5-1 and TRBJ2-1; 8 nucleotides match TRBD2. The CDR3 runs to 13 residues. In germline, CDR1 is SGHRS, CDR2 YFSETQ. V lost 3 bases, J lost 15 bases, and 11 bases stayed unmatched. Drawing the rest from reference TRBV5-1 and TRBJ2-1, the complete variable domain is KAGVTQTPRYLIKTRGQQVTLSCSPISGHRSVSWYQQTPGQGLQFLFEYFSETQRNKGNFPGRFSGRQFSNSRSEMNVSTLELGDSALYLCASSSSGAGGGFFGPGTRLTVL.